Below, 10 T cell receptor beta chains from the same sample are listed, as sequenced in a study of T cell clonality in common variable immunodeficiency. Profiling relied on immunoSEQ multiplex PCR, and the TCRdb table lists in-frame clones only, not all of them. This repertoire holds 25,000 to 30,000 clones, and none appear only once. Study-level points and caveats: Reportedly, TCR beta sequences from common variable immunodeficiency showed fewer deletions and N-nucleotide insertions.

These TCRs' antigens remain unknown. Sequencing was carried out using peripheral blood mononuclear cells. The receptors come from a human donor with common variable immunodeficiency.

Notes on this clone: The observed sequence ends 3 residues before the CDR3 terminus, with the missing tail filled in from the germline J gene. The chain has TRBV5-1 and TRBJ2-2; D gene uncertain. Trimming left V 3 bases short and J 2 bases short, with 2 bases between. Germline values: CDR1 SGHRS, CDR2 YFSETQ. The CDR3 is 12 amino acids. The part of the CDR3 DNA that was read is TGCGCCAGCAGCTCTAACACCGGGGAG. As protein: CASSSNTGE. Given in full, the CDR3 is CASSSNTGELFF.

Ten or more counts support this clone. From the germline J gene comes the end of the CDR3, since the read stops 3 residues before it. The gene calls are TRBV29-1 and TRBJ2-3; D gene unclear. The CDR3 contains 12 residues. With 7 bases removed from V and 4 bases from J, the gap between germline ends came to 12 bases. Germline CDR1 SQVTM, CDR2 ANQGSEA. CDR3 bases read: TGCAGCGGGGTCGAGGCGGCAGATACG. It specifies CSGVEAADT. The entire CDR3 protein reads CSGVEAADTQYF.

This clone was seen repeatedly, ten times or more. From the germline J gene comes the end of the CDR3, since the read stops 3 residues before it. This chain joins TRBV19 and TRBJ2-3, with TRBD2 matching 7 bases. The CDR3 has 14 residues. V shed 3 bases and J 3 bases; nucleotides not matched to a gene: 3. Germline-derived CDR1 and CDR2 are LNHDA and SQIVND (reference sequence). The covered CDR3 bases are TGTGCCAGTAGTATTTGGGGGGGGACAGATACG. As protein: CASSIWGGTDT. The full-length CDR3 reads as CASSIWGGTDTQYF.

This clone was counted between two and nine times. From the germline J gene comes the end of the CDR3, since the read stops 3 residues before it. V and J are TRBV18 and TRBJ2-2, with no clear D. V was pared by 2 bases and J by 5 bases, with 12 bases between. Per the germline V gene, CDR1 is KGHSH and CDR2 is LQKENI. The CDR3 is 15 residues long. The part of the CDR3 DNA that was read is TGTGCCAGCTCACCATTGTCGAGGCGGACCGGGGAG. Translation gives CASSPLSRRTGE. The full CDR3 protein reads CASSPLSRRTGELFF. Full variable domain (remainder filled in from reference TRBV18 and TRBJ2-2): NAGVMQNPRHLVRRRGQEARLRCSPMKGHSHVYWYRQLPEEGLKFMVYLQKENIIDESGMPKERFSAEFPKEGPSILRIQQVVRGDSAAYFCASSPLSRRTGELFFGEGSRLTVL.

This clone was recorded many times. The read terminates 3 residues ahead of where the CDR3 ends, so the germline J gene completes it. The genes are TRBV20-1 and TRBJ2-3, with TRBD2 matching over 9 bases. CDR1 is DFQATT and CDR2 is SNEGSKA in the germline V gene (reference sequence). V trimming: 4 bases; J trimming: 5 bases; junction bases outside the gene matches: 19. The CDR3 runs 18 residues. The CDR3 bases that were read are TGCAGTGCTAAGGGATCGGGGGGAATTAGCGGGAGAGGAGATACG. Translating it yields CSAKGSGGISGRGDT. The full CDR3 protein is CSAKGSGGISGRGDTQYF.

The CDR3 protein is CASSTRTSGKGEQFF. CDR3 DNA (partial): TGTGCCAGTAGTACCCGGACTAGCGGGAAGGGTGAG. The genes are TRBV19 and TRBJ2-1, with TRBD2 matching over 12 bases. The read gets to within 3 residues of the CDR3 end, and the germline J gene fills in the rest. Per the germline V gene, CDR1 is LNHDA and CDR2 is SQIVND (reference sequence). The CDR3 has 15 amino acids. Trimming removed 4 bases from V and 9 bases from J; junction bases left unmatched: 7.

This clone has at least ten counts. Read data end 3 residues before the CDR3 end; the end is taken from the germline J gene. V usage is TRBV19 and J usage is TRBJ1-1; D is perhaps TRBD1 (6 bases). CDR3 size: 14 residues. Trimming removed 2 bases from V and 1 base from J, with 8 bases in between. Germline V CDR1 and CDR2: LNHDA, SQIVND (reference sequence). CDR3 DNA, as far as it was read: TGTGCCAGTAGTATACTAGGGGGGAACACTGAA. The encoded protein is CASSILGGNTE. The full CDR3 sequence reads CASSILGGNTEAFF.

About this clone itself: The CDR3 is cut off 3 residues early in the read; its end comes from the germline J gene. Other DNA variants within this sample encode the same CDR3. The genes are TRBV19 and TRBJ1-1; no clear D. Per the germline V gene, CDR1 is LNHDA and CDR2 is SQIVND (reference sequence). With 10 bases removed from V and 7 bases from J, the gap between germline ends came to 13 bases. The CDR3 has 11 residues. The CDR3 bases that were read are TGTGCCACCACGGGTCCGAATGAA. It encodes CATTGPNE. The whole CDR3 region reads CATTGPNEAFF.

This clone turned up a few times. The DNA ends 3 residues before the CDR3 does, and the rest of the CDR3 is filled in from the germline J gene. This chain uses TRBV20-1 with TRBJ2-5; 9 bases are shared with TRBD2. J gave up 5 bases and V 4 bases, and 2 bases lay outside the gene matches. The CDR3 loop spans 12 amino acids. Germline-derived CDR1 and CDR2 are DFQATT and SNEGSKA (reference sequence). The CDR3 DNA, read in part, is TGCAGTGCTACCGGACTAGCGGAGACC. This encodes CSATGLAET. The CDR3 in full is CSATGLAETQYF.

There are many counts of this clone. The CDR3 end falls 3 residues outside the read, so it is completed with the germline J gene. This rearrangement joins TRBV6-1 to TRBJ1-5; D is uncertain. Trimming took 1 base from V and 3 from J, leaving 7 bases between them. Germline values: CDR1 MNHNS, CDR2 SASEGT. This CDR3 contains 14 residues. The DNA read from the CDR3 is TGTGCCAGCAGTGAAGGGCCAGTCAATCAGCCC. Amino acids: CASSEGPVNQP. The full CDR3 reads CASSEGPVNQPQHF.